These 20 T cell receptor beta chains were all obtained from the same sample, sequenced in a study of cytomegalovirus exposure and HLA in healthy donors. Sequenced by immunoSEQ multiplex PCR; TCRdb stores in-frame clones only, minus some. Here the sample spans 100,000 or so clones, 86% being singletons. Material for sequencing was PBMCs. Receptor source: a woman under 30 in good health and CMV-seropositive.

V gene TRBV19 combines with J gene TRBJ1-5, with TRBD1 as a possible D gene (5 bases). Trimming removed 7 bases from V and 4 bases from J, with 14 bases in between. The CDR3 covers 14 residues. Germline CDR1 LNHDA, CDR2 SQIVND (reference sequence). The DNA of the CDR3 is TGTGCCAGTACCCCAGGGCGGTATAATCAGCCCCAGCATTTT. The encoded protein is CASTPGRYNQPQHF.

The chain uses TRBV11-1 and TRBJ2-2; perhaps TRBD2 as D (6 bases). Trimming left V 3 bases short and J 7 bases short, with 12 bases between. The CDR3 covers 14 residues. Germline V CDR1 and CDR2: SGHAT, FQDESV (reference sequence). The CDR3 bases are TGTGCCAGCAGCTTGGAGGGTAATAGCGGGGAGCTGTTTTTT. Translated, it gives CASSLEGNSGELFF.

The chain employs TRBV9 and TRBJ2-5, with 8 positions matching TRBD2. The CDR3 is 15 amino acids. Germline V gene data show CDR1 as SGDLS and CDR2 as YYNGEE. V lost 2 bases and J lost 4; bases outside the gene matches: 7. The CDR3 bases are TGTGCCAGCAGCGTTGAGGGGACTAGGGGAGAGACCCAGTACTTC. Amino acids: CASSVEGTRGETQYF.

Concerning this clone itself: One junction end does not reproduce the germline sequence, and a read error may be involved. The J gene is TRBJ2-5, the V gene TRBV5-4; 9 bases line up with TRBD1. Germline V CDR1 and CDR2: SGHNT, YYREEE (reference sequence). The CDR3 runs 16 residues. The CDR3 here is CASSTGQGRNQEAQYF. The CDR3 DNA sequence: TGTGCCAGCAGCACCGGACAGGGGAGGAACCAAGAGGCCCAGTACTTC.

The V call is TRBV7-9, the J call TRBJ2-1, with a tentative D call TRBD2 (5 bases). Between the trimmed V and J ends, which lost 1 base and 0 bases, there was a span of 13 bases. Germline CDR1 and CDR2: SEHNR and FQNEAQ (reference sequence). This CDR3 is 17 amino acids long. For the CDR3, the DNA is TGTGCCAGCAGCTTAGATAGGCGGGCGAGCTCCTACAATGAGCAGTTCTTC. It codes for CASSLDRRASSYNEQFF.

The J gene is TRBJ1-2, the V gene TRBV28; 7 bases align to TRBD1. V lost 7 bases and J lost 4; bases outside the gene matches: 9. This CDR3 spans 14 amino acids. Germline values: CDR1 MDHEN, CDR2 SYDVKM. CDR3 sequence: CASNPSDRVYGYTF. CDR3 DNA sequence: TGTGCCAGCAACCCGTCTGACAGGGTCTATGGCTACACCTTC.

This chain's CDR3 is CSVALDTYEQYF. The CDR3 nucleotides read TGCAGCGTTGCCCTCGACACCTACGAGCAGTACTTC. J is TRBJ2-7 and V is TRBV29-1; unclear D gene. CDR3 length equals 12 residues. V was pared by 4 bases and J by 2 bases, with 9 bases between. From germline, CDR1 is SQVTM and CDR2 ANQGSEA.

The V and J genes are TRBV11-2 and TRBJ2-7, with a weak D call TRBD1 (5 bases). The CDR3 is 12 amino acids. CDR1 is SGHAT, CDR2 FQNNGV, per germline. With 8 bases removed from V and 1 base from J, the gap between germline ends came to 9 bases. The CDR3 sequence: CASVGRSYEQYF. The DNA of the CDR3 is TGTGCCAGCGTGGGGCGGTCCTACGAGCAGTACTTC.

The chain employs TRBV5-1 and TRBJ2-5, with no clear D. Germline V gives CDR1 SGHRS, CDR2 YFSETQ. The CDR3 is 11 residues long. V was cut by 5 bases and J by 4 bases, with 6 bases left in between. The CDR3 DNA follows: TGCGCCAGCAGATCCGGAGAGACCCAGTACTTC. Its protein product is CASRSGETQYF.

This chain uses TRBV19 with TRBJ2-5; perhaps TRBD2 as D (6 bases). Germline values: CDR1 LNHDA, CDR2 SQIVND (reference sequence). V was pared by 6 bases and J by 0 bases, with 14 bases between. CDR3 size: 15 residues. The chain's CDR3 is CASRNSGTYQETQYF. In DNA form, the CDR3 reads TGTGCCAGTAGGAATAGCGGAACGTACCAAGAGACCCAGTACTTC. Variable domain in full (rest from reference TRBV19 and TRBJ2-5): DGGITQSPKYLFRKEGQNVTLSCEQNLNHDAMYWYRQDPGQGLRLIYYSQIVNDFQKGDIAEGYSVSREKKESFPLTVTSAQKNPTAFYLCASRNSGTYQETQYFGPGTRLLVL.

In DNA, the CDR3 is TGCGCCAGCAGCTTGTCTCCCGAGGGAGGCTACACCTTC. Translated: CASSLSPEGGYTF. V and J are TRBV5-1 and TRBJ1-2; D uncertain. V was shortened by 1 base and J by 8 bases, with 12 bases between the two germline ends. Germline loops: CDR1 SGHRS, CDR2 YFSETQ. The CDR3 loop spans 13 amino acids.

This clone came up once. V and J are TRBV18 and TRBJ2-7; possible D gene TRBD1, 5 bases. The V gene lost 6 bases and the J gene lost 3 bases, with 12 bases spanning the gap. The germline V gene encodes CDR1 KGHSH and CDR2 LQKENI. The CDR3 spans 13 residues. CDR3 amino acids: CASSPTEVYEQYF. CDR3 DNA sequence: TGTGCCAGCTCCCCGACAGAAGTCTACGAGCAGTACTTC.

The CDR3 coding sequence is TGTGCCAGCAGCCAAGCGTCAGACACCCTTGGCTACACCTTC. It translates to CASSQASDTLGYTF. The J gene is TRBJ1-2, the V gene TRBV16; D unresolved. V was pared by 2 bases and J by 7 bases, with 14 bases between. The germline V gene has CDR1 KGHSY and CDR2 FQNENV. This CDR3 contains 14 residues.

This chain links TRBV14 with TRBJ2-7; 12 bases fit TRBD2. J gave up 2 bases and V 4 bases, and 12 bases lay outside the gene matches. The V gene's germline CDR1 is SGHDN and CDR2 FVKESK. This CDR3 is 18 amino acids long. Written as DNA, the CDR3 is TGTGCCAGCAGCCTCATAAGCGGCCTAGCGGGAGGGGCCTACGAGCAGTACTTC. Residues: CASSLISGLAGGAYEQYF.

This chain connects TRBV7-9 to TRBJ2-3; D gene ambiguous. Germline loops: CDR1 SEHNR, CDR2 FQNEAQ (reference sequence). The length of the CDR3 is 13 residues. V was cut by 5 bases and J by 0 bases, with 6 bases left in between. CDR3 region: CASSPPSTDTQYF. CDR3 sequence (DNA): TGTGCCAGCAGCCCCCCAAGCACAGATACGCAGTATTTT.

This clone was picked up a small number of times. The chain employs TRBV10-1 and TRBJ2-2; 7 positions agree with TRBD1. V lost 5 bases to trimming and J lost 11 bases; unmatched junction nucleotides: 5. This CDR3 has 12 amino acids. The germline V gene encodes CDR1 WNHNN and CDR2 SYGVQD (reference sequence). CDR3 nucleotides: TGCGCCAGCAGTCTCGACAGGGTCGAGCTGTTTTTT. Translating it yields CASSLDRVELFF.

The chain has TRBV5-1 and TRBJ2-7; weak D call: TRBD1 (6 bases). In germline, CDR1 is SGHRS, CDR2 YFSETQ. The CDR3 length is 13 residues. The V end was cut by 2 bases, the J end by 6 bases, with 12 bases between. For the CDR3, the DNA is TGCGCCAGCAGCTTCCATGGACAGCGCGAGCAGTACTTC. Protein: CASSFHGQREQYF.

The chain recombines TRBV11-3 with TRBJ2-7; D gene uncertain. V shed 1 base and J shed 3 bases, with 10 bases lying between them. This CDR3 contains 14 residues. CDR1 is SGHNT and CDR2 is YENEEA in the germline V gene. CDR3 coding DNA: TGTGCCAGCAGCTTAGTGGGCCCATTCTACGAGCAGTACTTC. This sequence encodes CASSLVGPFYEQYF. Full variable domain (rest looked up from reference TRBV11-3 and TRBJ2-7): EAGVVQSPRYKIIEKKQPVAFWCNPISGHNTLYWYLQNLGQGPELLIRYENEEAVDDSQLPKDRFSAERLKGVDSTLKIQPAELGDSAVYLCASSLVGPFYEQYFGPGTRLTVT.

This clone was counted a single time. This chain links TRBV9 with TRBJ2-1, with D tentatively TRBD2 (6 bases). The V gene's germline CDR1 is SGDLS and CDR2 YYNGEE. V lost 1 base, J lost 6 bases, and 14 bases lay in between. The CDR3 contains 15 residues. CDR3 coding DNA: TGTGCCAGCAGCGTATCGCGGGGCCCGGGCAATGAGCAGTTCTTC. Protein sequence: CASSVSRGPGNEQFF.

This chain connects TRBV6-5 to TRBJ2-4; D call uncertain. The germline V gene encodes CDR1 MNHEY and CDR2 SVGAGI. The CDR3 consists of 15 residues. V gave up 6 bases and J gave up 1 base, with 13 bases separating them. CDR3 residues: CASSPASGAKNIQYF. CDR3 bases: TGTGCCAGCAGCCCCGCTAGTGGGGCCAAAAACATTCAGTACTTC.